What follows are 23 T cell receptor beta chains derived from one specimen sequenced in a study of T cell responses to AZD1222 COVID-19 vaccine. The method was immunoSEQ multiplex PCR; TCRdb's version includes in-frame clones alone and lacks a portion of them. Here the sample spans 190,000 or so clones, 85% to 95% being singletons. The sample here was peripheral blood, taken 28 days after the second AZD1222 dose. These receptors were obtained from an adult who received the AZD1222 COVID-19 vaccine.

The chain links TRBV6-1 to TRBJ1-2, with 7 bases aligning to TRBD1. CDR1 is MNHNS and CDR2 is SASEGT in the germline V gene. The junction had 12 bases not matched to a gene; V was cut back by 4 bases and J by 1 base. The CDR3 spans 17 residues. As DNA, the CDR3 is TGTGCCAGCAGTGGGACAGGTCGCTTTGGAGATAACTATGGCTACACCTTC. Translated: CASSGTGRFGDNYGYTF.

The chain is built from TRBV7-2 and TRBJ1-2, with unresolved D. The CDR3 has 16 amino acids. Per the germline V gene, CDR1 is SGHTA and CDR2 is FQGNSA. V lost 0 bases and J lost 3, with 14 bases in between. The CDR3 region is CASSLAFGRSDYGYTF. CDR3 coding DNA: TGTGCCAGCAGCTTAGCTTTCGGCAGGTCCGACTATGGCTACACCTTC.

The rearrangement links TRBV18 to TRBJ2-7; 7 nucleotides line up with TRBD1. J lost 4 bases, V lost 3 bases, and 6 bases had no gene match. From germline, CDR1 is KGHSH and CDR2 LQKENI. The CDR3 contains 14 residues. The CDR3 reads CASSPTGQKYEQYF. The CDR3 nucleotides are TGTGCCAGCTCACCCACGGGACAGAAGTACGAGCAGTACTTC.

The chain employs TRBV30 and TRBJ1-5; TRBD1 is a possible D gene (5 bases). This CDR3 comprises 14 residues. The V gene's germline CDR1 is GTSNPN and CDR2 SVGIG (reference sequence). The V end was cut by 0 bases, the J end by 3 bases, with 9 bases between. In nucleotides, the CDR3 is TGTGCCTGGAGTGTTAGACAGAACAATCAGCCCCAGCATTTT. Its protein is CAWSVRQNNQPQHF.

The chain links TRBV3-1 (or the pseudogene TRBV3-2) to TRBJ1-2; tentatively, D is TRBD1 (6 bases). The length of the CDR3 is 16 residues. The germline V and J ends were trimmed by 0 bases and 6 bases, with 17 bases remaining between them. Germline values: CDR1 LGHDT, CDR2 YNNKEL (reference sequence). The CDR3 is CASSQDGLTGTNGYTF. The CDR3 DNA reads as TGTGCCAGCAGCCAAGACGGCCTCACAGGGACGAATGGCTACACCTTC.

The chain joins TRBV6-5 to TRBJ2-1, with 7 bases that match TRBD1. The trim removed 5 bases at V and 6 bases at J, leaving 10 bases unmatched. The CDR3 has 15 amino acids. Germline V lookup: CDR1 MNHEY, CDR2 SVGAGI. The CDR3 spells CASSLGAGGSNEQFF. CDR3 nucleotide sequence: TGTGCCAGCAGTCTCGGAGCAGGGGGTAGCAATGAGCAGTTCTTC.

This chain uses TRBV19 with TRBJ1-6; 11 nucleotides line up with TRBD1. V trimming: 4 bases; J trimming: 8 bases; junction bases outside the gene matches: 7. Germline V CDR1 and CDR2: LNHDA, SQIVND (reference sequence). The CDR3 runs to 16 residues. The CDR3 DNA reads TGTGCCAGTAGTAGGACAGGGGGCGCCGAGGATTCACCCCTCCACTTT. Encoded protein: CASSRTGGAEDSPLHF.

The CDR3 is CASSQGDLNSPLHF. DNA for the CDR3: TGTGCCAGCAGCCAAGGGGATCTTAATTCACCCCTCCACTTT. The genes are TRBV3-1 (or the pseudogene TRBV3-2) and TRBJ1-6; the D is unclear. The CDR3 has 14 residues. The V end lost 1 base, the J end lost 6 bases, and 7 bases lay between the germline ends. Germline V gene data show CDR1 as LGHDT and CDR2 as YNNKEL (reference sequence).

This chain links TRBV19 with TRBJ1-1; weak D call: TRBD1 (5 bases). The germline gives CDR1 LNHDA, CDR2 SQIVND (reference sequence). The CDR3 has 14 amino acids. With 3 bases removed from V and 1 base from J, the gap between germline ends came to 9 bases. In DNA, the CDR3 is TGTGCCAGTAGTATGGGACGGGAGAACACTGAAGCTTTCTTT. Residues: CASSMGRENTEAFF.

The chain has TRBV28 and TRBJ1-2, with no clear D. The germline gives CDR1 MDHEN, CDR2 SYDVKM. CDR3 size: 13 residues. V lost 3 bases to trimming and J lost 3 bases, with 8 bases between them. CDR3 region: CASSLGMDYGYTF. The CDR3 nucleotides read TGTGCCAGCAGTTTGGGTATGGACTATGGCTACACCTTC.

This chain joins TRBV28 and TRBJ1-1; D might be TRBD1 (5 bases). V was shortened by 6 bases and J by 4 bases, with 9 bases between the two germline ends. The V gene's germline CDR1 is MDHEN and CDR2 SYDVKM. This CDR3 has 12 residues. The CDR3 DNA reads TGTGCCAGCAGGGGGCCGCTCACTGAAGCTTTCTTT. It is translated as CASRGPLTEAFF.

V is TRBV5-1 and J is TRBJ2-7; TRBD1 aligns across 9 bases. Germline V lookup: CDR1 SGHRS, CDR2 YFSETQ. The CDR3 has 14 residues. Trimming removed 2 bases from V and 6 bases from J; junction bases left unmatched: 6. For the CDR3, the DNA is TGCGCCAGCAGCTTCCCGGGACAGGGTTCCGAGCAGTACTTC. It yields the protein CASSFPGQGSEQYF.

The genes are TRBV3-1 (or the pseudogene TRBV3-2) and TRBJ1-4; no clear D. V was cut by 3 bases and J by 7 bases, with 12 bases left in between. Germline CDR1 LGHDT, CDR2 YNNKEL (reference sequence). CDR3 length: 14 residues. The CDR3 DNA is TGTGCCAGCAGCCACCAGAGGGATGTTGAAAAACTGTTTTTT. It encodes CASSHQRDVEKLFF.

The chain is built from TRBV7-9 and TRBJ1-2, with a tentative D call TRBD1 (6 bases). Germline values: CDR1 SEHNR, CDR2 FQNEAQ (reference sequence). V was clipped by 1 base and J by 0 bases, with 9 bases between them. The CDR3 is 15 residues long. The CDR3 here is CASSLGTATNYGYTF. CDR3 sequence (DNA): TGTGCCAGCAGCTTAGGGACAGCTACTAACTATGGCTACACCTTC. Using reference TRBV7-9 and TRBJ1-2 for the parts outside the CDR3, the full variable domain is DTGVSQNPRHKITKRGQNVTFRCDPISEHNRLYWYRQTLGQGPEFLTYFQNEAQLEKSRLLSDRFSAERPKGSFSTLEIQRTEQGDSAMYLCASSLGTATNYGYTFGSGTRLTVV.

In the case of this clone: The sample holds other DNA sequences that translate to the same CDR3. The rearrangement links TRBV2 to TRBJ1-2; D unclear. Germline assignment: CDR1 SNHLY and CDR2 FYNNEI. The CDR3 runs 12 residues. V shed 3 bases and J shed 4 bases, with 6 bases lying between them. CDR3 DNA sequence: TGTGCCAGCAGTGAGGGCGGCTATGGCTACACCTTC. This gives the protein CASSEGGYGYTF.

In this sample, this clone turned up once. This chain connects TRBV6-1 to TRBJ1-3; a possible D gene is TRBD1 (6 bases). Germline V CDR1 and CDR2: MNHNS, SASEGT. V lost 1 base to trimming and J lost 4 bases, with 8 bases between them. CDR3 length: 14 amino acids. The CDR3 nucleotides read TGTGCCAGCAGTGAAGGGGGGGCCGGAAACACCATATATTTT. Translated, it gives CASSEGGAGNTIYF.

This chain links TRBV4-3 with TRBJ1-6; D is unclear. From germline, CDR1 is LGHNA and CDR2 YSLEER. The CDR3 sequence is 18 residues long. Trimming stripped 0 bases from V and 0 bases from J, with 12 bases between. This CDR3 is CASSQEGRRSSYNSPLHF. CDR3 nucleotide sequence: TGCGCCAGCAGCCAAGAGGGCCGGAGGAGCTCCTATAATTCACCCCTCCACTTT.

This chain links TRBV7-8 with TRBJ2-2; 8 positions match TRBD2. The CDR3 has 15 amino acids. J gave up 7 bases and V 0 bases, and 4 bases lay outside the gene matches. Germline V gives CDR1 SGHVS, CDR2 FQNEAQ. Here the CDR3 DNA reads TGTGCCAGCAGCTTAGCGGGCGGGGGGATCGGGGAGCTGTTTTTT. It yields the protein CASSLAGGGIGELFF.

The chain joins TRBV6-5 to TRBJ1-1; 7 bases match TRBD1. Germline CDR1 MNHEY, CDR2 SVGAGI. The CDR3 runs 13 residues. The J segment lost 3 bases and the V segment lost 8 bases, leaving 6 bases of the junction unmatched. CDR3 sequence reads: CASRRQGDTEAFF. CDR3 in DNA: TGTGCCAGCCGCAGACAGGGTGACACTGAAGCTTTCTTT.

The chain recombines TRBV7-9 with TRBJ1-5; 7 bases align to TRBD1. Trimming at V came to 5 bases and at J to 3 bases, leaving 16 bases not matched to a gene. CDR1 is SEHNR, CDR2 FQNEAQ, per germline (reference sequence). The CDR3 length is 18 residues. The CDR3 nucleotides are TGTGCCAGCAGCGGATCCGCCGGGACAGAAGACAACAATCAGCCCCAGCATTTT. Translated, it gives CASSGSAGTEDNNQPQHF.

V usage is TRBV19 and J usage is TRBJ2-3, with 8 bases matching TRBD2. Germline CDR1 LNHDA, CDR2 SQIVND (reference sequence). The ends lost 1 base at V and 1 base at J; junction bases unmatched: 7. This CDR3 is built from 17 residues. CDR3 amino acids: CASSIVHLRGGTDTQYF. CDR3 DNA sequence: TGTGCCAGTAGTATAGTCCATTTGCGGGGGGGCACAGATACGCAGTATTTT.

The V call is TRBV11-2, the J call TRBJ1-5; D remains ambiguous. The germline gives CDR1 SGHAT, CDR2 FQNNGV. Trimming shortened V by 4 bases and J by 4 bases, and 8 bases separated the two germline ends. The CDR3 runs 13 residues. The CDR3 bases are TGTGCCAGCAGCTCAACTCTAAATCAGCCCCAGCATTTT. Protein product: CASSSTLNQPQHF.

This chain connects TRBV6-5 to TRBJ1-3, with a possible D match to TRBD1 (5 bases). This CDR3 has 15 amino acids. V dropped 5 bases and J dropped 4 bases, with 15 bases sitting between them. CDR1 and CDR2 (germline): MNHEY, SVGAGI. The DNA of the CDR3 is TGTGCCAGCAGTCTTGGTCCAGGGCCAGGAAACACCATATATTTT. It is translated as CASSLGPGPGNTIYF.